A selection of T cell receptor beta chains follows, all from one sample in a study of long-term antiretroviral therapy in people with HIV. The data were produced by immunoSEQ multiplex PCR, yet TCRdb's version contains in-frame clones alone and is incomplete. The sample lists about 21,000 clones; about four fifths were seen once. Sequenced material: unsorted PBMCs, taken at the start of antiretroviral therapy. Receptors were obtained from a man aged 50-59 years with HIV. Both conserved end residues are part of each CDR3. D genes are given only for firm matches. Size values are once, few and many counts, or a class for expanded clones, and some rows have none.

j_call clone_size cdr3_length v_call d_call cdr3_nt cdr3_aa
TRBJ2-1 . 16 TRBV6-1 TRBD1 TGTGCCAGCAGTGTAACCTCCCGCCAGGGGGAAGGTGAGCAGTTCTTC CASSVTSRQGEGEQFF
TRBJ1-2 . 15 TRBV7-8 . TGTGCCAGCAGCTTAGTGGGCCCCTTTTACTATGGCTACACCTTC CASSLVGPFYYGYTF
TRBJ2-2 . 17 TRBV9 TRBD1 TGTGCCAGCAGCGCACCGGGACAGGGAGTGAACACCGGGGAGCTGTTTTTT CASSAPGQGVNTGELFF
TRBJ1-6 . 15 TRBV7-3 . TGTGCCAGCAGCCTCGGGGACTCCTATAATTCACCCCTCCACTTT CASSLGDSYNSPLHF
TRBJ1-1 . 15 TRBV18 TRBD1 TGTGCCAGCTCACCGCGGGACAGGGAGAACACTGAAGCTTTCTTT CASSPRDRENTEAFF
TRBJ2-2 . 14 TRBV5-1 . TGCGCCAGCAGCTTCGGAGGGGACACCGGGGAGCTGTTTTTT CASSFGGDTGELFF
TRBJ1-1 few 15 TRBV19 . TGTGCCAGTAGTATCTTATTCGTGGGCCACACTGAAGCTTTCTTT CASSILFVGHTEAFF
TRBJ2-5 . 14 TRBV7-9 . TGTGCCAGCAGCCCCGGTCAACTCCAAGAGACCCAGTACTTC CASSPGQLQETQYF
TRBJ2-3 . 16 TRBV5-1 . TGCGCCAGCAGCTTTCTGGGCCGGTCTAGCACAGATACGCAGTATTTT CASSFLGRSSTDTQYF
TRBJ1-2 few 14 TRBV7-2 . TGTGCCAGCAGCCTAGCCCCAGGGGTATATGGCTACACCTTC CASSLAPGVYGYTF
TRBJ2-7 . 14 TRBV9 . TGTGCCAGCAGCGTAGAATTTGGGGGAGGCGAGCAGTACTTC CASSVEFGGGEQYF
TRBJ1-1 . 16 TRBV6-6 TRBD1 TGTGCCAGCAGTTACTTGGCAGGGGGCTGGAACACTGAAGCTTTCTTT CASSYLAGGWNTEAFF
TRBJ1-3 once 14 TRBV18 . TGTGCCAGCTCACCAGGGGGATCTGGAAACACCATATATTTT CASSPGGSGNTIYF
TRBJ1-1 . 13 TRBV6-1 . TGTGCCAGCAGTGAAATAGTCGGCACTGAAGCTTTCTTT CASSEIVGTEAFF
TRBJ2-7 once 18 TRBV10-3 TRBD2 TGTGCCATCAGCCCTAGTTCCGGGACTAGCGGGAGTAGGCACGAGCAGTACTTC CAISPSSGTSGSRHEQYF
TRBJ1-1 . 14 TRBV5-1 . TGCGCCAGCAGCAGGGTCGGAGAGAACACTGAAGCTTTCTTT CASSRVGENTEAFF
TRBJ1-2 . 12 TRBV29-1 TRBD1 TGCAGCGCCGGGACAGGGAGGGGTGGCTACACCTTC CSAGTGRGGYTF
TRBJ1-6 once 17 TRBV5-4 . TGTGCCAGCAGCTTGGACTTATCCGGGACAACCCATTCACCCCTCCACTTT CASSLDLSGTTHSPLHF
TRBJ2-7 . 13 TRBV4-3 . TGCGCCAGCAGCCAAACCCCCCTCTACGAGCAGTACTTC CASSQTPLYEQYF
TRBJ2-3 . 16 TRBV30 . TGTGCCTGGAGTCGCAGGGGGAGCGGGAGCTCAGATACGCAGTATTTT CAWSRRGSGSSDTQYF
TRBJ2-1 . 14 TRBV6-4 . TGTGCCAGCAGTGACTCGGGGACTCACAATGAGCAGTTCTTC CASSDSGTHNEQFF
TRBJ2-6 . 15 TRBV28 TRBD2 TGTGCCAGCACCTGGCGGGGGACTGGGGCCAACGTCCTGACTTTC CASTWRGTGANVLTF
TRBJ2-7 . 14 TRBV2 . TGTGCCAGCAGTGAGCGGCAGGGGCGAGTTGAGCAGTACTTC CASSERQGRVEQYF
TRBJ2-5 once 14 TRBV28 TRBD2 TGTGCCAGCAGTTTTACGGGGGGACAAGAGACCCAGTACTTC CASSFTGGQETQYF
TRBJ2-1 . 15 TRBV7-3 TRBD2 TGTGCCAGCAGCTTAACCGGGGGGGCTCTCGATGAGCAGTTCTTC CASSLTGGALDEQFF
TRBJ2-7 . 16 TRBV10-1 . TGCGCCAGCAGTTCCTCCTCCAGGGGGGTTGTCTACGAGCAGTACTTC CASSSSSRGVVYEQYF
TRBJ2-2 . 14 TRBV13 . TGTGCCAGCAGCCCACCTAGGGACACCGGGGAGCTGTTTTTT CASSPPRDTGELFF
TRBJ2-4 . 15 TRBV6-5 TRBD1 TGTGCCAGCAGTTACTCCCGGGACAGTCTAAACATTCAGTACTTC CASSYSRDSLNIQYF
TRBJ1-1 . 16 TRBV5-1 TRBD1 TGCGCCAGCAGCTTGGCCATAGGGACAGAATTTAACGAAGCTTTCTTT CASSLAIGTEFNEAFF
TRBJ1-2 few 13 TRBV27 . TGTGCCAGCAGCAAAGGGTTCGGCTATGGCTACACCTTC CASSKGFGYGYTF
TRBJ2-1 . 13 TRBV7-9 . TGTGCCAGCAGCTTATATTGGAGCAATGAGCAGTTCTTC CASSLYWSNEQFF
TRBJ2-7 . 15 TRBV7-2 TRBD1 TGTGCCAGCAGCTTAGTAACAGGGGGCTTGTACGAGCAGTACTTC CASSLVTGGLYEQYF
TRBJ1-6 . 13 TRBV7-9 . TGTGCCAGCAGCTTAGATGTGGGGTCACCCCTCCACTTT CASSLDVGSPLHF
TRBJ2-7 . 16 TRBV7-6 TRBD1 TGTGCCAGCAGCTTAGCGAGAGGACAGGCTATCTACGAGCAGTACTTC CASSLARGQAIYEQYF
TRBJ2-1 . 14 TRBV14 TRBD2 TGTGCCAGCAGCCCACACCAACTAGCGCCGATGCAAATCTTC CASSPHQLAPMQIF
TRBJ2-7 once 14 TRBV28 . TGTGCCAGCAGTCGGGGAATTACAGGCTACGAGCAGTACTTC CASSRGITGYEQYF
TRBJ1-4 . 17 TRBV30 . TGTGCCTGGAGAGCCCAGGAGTTTACAGCAACTAATGAAAAACTGTTTTTT CAWRAQEFTATNEKLFF
TRBJ1-2 . 15 TRBV18 TRBD1 TGTGCCAGCTCACAGGAGACAGGGGGCGGCGAGGGCTACACCTTC CASSQETGGGEGYTF
TRBJ1-1 . 17 TRBV4-3 . TGCGCCAGCAGCCAAGATCGTCAGGGGTGGGCGAACACTGAAGCTTTCTTT CASSQDRQGWANTEAFF
TRBJ2-7 . 12 TRBV18 . TGTGCCAGCTCACCGGCCACCTACGAGCAGTACTTC CASSPATYEQYF